A selection of T cell receptor beta chains follows, all from one sample in a study of response to subunit inactivated influenza vaccine. TCRdb called the RT-PCR reads again in MiXCR, with one record for every CDR3 protein. The profile shows more than 450,000 distinct CDR3 sequences, 7.6% of them singletons. Sequenced material: PBMCs from blood, taken approximately 25 months after vaccination. Receptor source: a man between 50 and 70 years old who received an inactivated influenza vaccine. Each CDR3 is given with its conserved first and last residue. A D gene is named only where the DNA matches it firmly. Clone size, where shown, is once, few, many, or a class for clones that have expanded.

15	TRBJ2-1	NA	few	TRBV28	TGTGCCAGCACCCCTGCCGAGACTAGCTACAATGAGCAGTTCTTC	CASTPAETSYNEQFF
14	TRBJ2-5	NA	NA	TRBV18	TGTGCCAGCTCACCAAATTGGTCAAGCGAGACCCAGTACTTC	CASSPNWSSETQYF
13	TRBJ2-7	NA	NA	TRBV28	TGTGCCAGCAGCCCCATTAATGTCTACGAGCAGTACTTC	CASSPINVYEQYF
14	TRBJ1-1	NA	NA	TRBV12-3/TRBV12-4	TGTGCCAGCAGTTCCCCCGGGAAGAACACTGAAGCTTTCTTT	CASSSPGKNTEAFF
17	TRBJ2-5	TRBD2	NA	TRBV5-1	TGCGCCAGCAGCTTACTAGCGGGCCGACTTACTCAAGAGACCCAGTACTTC	CASSLLAGRLTQETQYF
16	TRBJ2-7	NA	NA	TRBV4-3	TGCGCCAGCAGCCAAGAAAGGACAGCAAGGCATGTCGAGCAGTACTTC	CASSQERTARHVEQYF
15	TRBJ2-3	NA	NA	TRBV20-1	TGCAGTGCCCTGGGTACGGATCGTGGCACAGATACGCAGTATTTT	CSALGTDRGTDTQYF
14	TRBJ2-1	TRBD2	many	TRBV20-1	TGCAGTGCTAGAGGTCTAGCGGGGGGAGATGAGCAGTTCTTC	CSARGLAGGDEQFF
16	TRBJ2-5	TRBD2	few	TRBV5-1	TGCGCCAGCAGCTTGGTGTTAGCGGGGTTCCAAGAGACCCAGTACTTC	CASSLVLAGFQETQYF
15	TRBJ2-5	TRBD1	many	TRBV25-1	TGTGCCAGCAGTGGCCCGGGACAGGGCTTAGAGACCCAGTACTTC	CASSGPGQGLETQYF
15	TRBJ2-2	NA	many	TRBV15	TGTGCCACCAGCAGAGATCGATTGAACACCGGGGAGCTGTTTTTT	CATSRDRLNTGELFF
19	TRBJ1-4	TRBD1	NA	TRBV4-3	TGCACCAGCAGCCAAGTTTGGGACAGGGGGTCGTCTAGGGTTGAAAAACTGTTTTTT	CTSSQVWDRGSSRVEKLFF
14	TRBJ1-2	NA	few	TRBV7-2	TGTGCCAGCAGCTTAGGTCTGAACAACTATGGCTACACCTTC	CASSLGLNNYGYTF
12	TRBJ1-3	NA	few	TRBV29-1	TGCAGCGTTGTCGGCTCTGGAAACACCATATATTTT	CSVVGSGNTIYF
13	TRBJ2-3	TRBD2	many	TRBV29-1	TGCAGCGTCGGGACTAGCGGGAGTGATACGCAGTATTTT	CSVGTSGSDTQYF
18	TRBJ2-3	NA	NA	TRBV21-1	TGTGCCAGCAGCATCAGACTAGCGGGGGGGCCTAAAACAGATACGCAGTATTTT	CASSIRLAGGPKTDTQYF
16	TRBJ2-1	TRBD1	few	TRBV5-1	TGCGCCAGCAGCCCCCCCCAGGGGGTTCGGGACAATGAGCAGTTCTTC	CASSPPQGVRDNEQFF
16	TRBJ2-7	TRBD1	many	TRBV20-1	TGCAGTGCTAGAGATTCCCTGACAGGGGGCATCTACGAGCAGTACTTC	CSARDSLTGGIYEQYF
15	TRBJ1-4	NA	many	TRBV12-3/TRBV12-4	TGTGCCAGCAGTCCGGACGGAGCAAACTATGAAAAACTGTTTTTT	CASSPDGANYEKLFF
14	TRBJ2-7	NA	NA	TRBV7-2	TGTGCCAGCAGACTGGGATCCGGTGGTTACGAGCAGTACTTC	CASRLGSGGYEQYF
14	TRBJ2-2	TRBD2	NA	TRBV18	TGTGCCAGCTCGGGACTAGCATACGGCGGGGAGCTGTTTTTT	CASSGLAYGGELFF
15	TRBJ2-5	TRBD2	NA	TRBV14	TGTGCCAGCAGCCAAGGGACTAGCGGGAGGGCCCTGAAGAACTTC	CASSQGTSGRALKNF
12	TRBJ1-1	NA	few	TRBV10-3	TGTGCCATCAGGGGACCAGACACTGAAGCTTTCTTT	CAIRGPDTEAFF
16	TRBJ2-7	NA	many	TRBV4-3	TGCGCCAGCAGCCAAGCCCGCGGGACAAGAGTGGAGGAGCAGTACTTC	CASSQARGTRVEEQYF
15	TRBJ1-3	NA	many	TRBV9	TGTGCCAGCAGTAAACAGCCGTTCTCTGGAAACACCATATATTTT	CASSKQPFSGNTIYF
13	TRBJ1-5	TRBD1	NA	TRBV30	TGTGCCTGGGGACCACAGGGGAATCAGCCCCAGCATTTT	CAWGPQGNQPQHF
14	TRBJ2-2	NA	many	TRBV7-9	TGTGCCAGCAGCTCCCTAGGGATGACCGGGGAGCTGTTTTTT	CASSSLGMTGELFF
17	TRBJ2-7	NA	many	TRBV5-1	TGCGCCAGCAGCTTGGCGAGCTTCCGGGACGGTGGCTACGAGCAGTACTTC	CASSLASFRDGGYEQYF
15	TRBJ2-7	NA	few	TRBV20-1	TGCAGTGCTAGCTCAAAGGGGGGTGAATTCTACGAGCAGTACTTC	CSASSKGGEFYEQYF
14	TRBJ2-2	NA	many	TRBV5-1	TGCGCCAGCAGCCCCATCAGGGTCGCCGGGGAGCTGTTTTTT	CASSPIRVAGELFF
15	TRBJ2-3	NA	few	TRBV7-2	TGTGCCAGCAGCTTATGGCGGTTGAGCACAGATACGCAGTATTTT	CASSLWRLSTDTQYF
15	TRBJ2-1	NA	few	TRBV6-2/TRBV6-3	TGTGCCAGCAGTTACTGGCGGAGCTCCTACAATGAGCAGTTCTTC	CASSYWRSSYNEQFF
12	TRBJ1-2	NA	many	TRBV3-1	TGTGCCAGCAGCGGCAGCCGGGGTGGCTACACCTTC	CASSGSRGGYTF
13	TRBJ1-2	NA	few	TRBV5-1	TGCGCCAGCAGCGCCGGGACTTCTAGCGGCTACACCTTC	CASSAGTSSGYTF
16	TRBJ2-1	NA	few	TRBV6-5	TGTGCCAGCAGTTACGGGGGGCAGGGGGCCTACAATGAGCAGTTCTTC	CASSYGGQGAYNEQFF
17	TRBJ2-1	NA	NA	TRBV5-1	TGCGCCAGCAGCCCGGGGATGGGGGCGGATGGGGATGGTGAGCAGTTCTTC	CASSPGMGADGDGEQFF
15	TRBJ1-1	TRBD1	few	TRBV4-1	TGCGCCAGCAGCCAAGACCATTATGGGGGACAGGAAGCTTTCTTT	CASSQDHYGGQEAFF
12	TRBJ2-3	TRBD1	few	TRBV20-1	TGCAGTGCTAGAGCCCACAGGGGAGCTAGGTATTTT	CSARAHRGARYF
17	TRBJ2-2	TRBD1	few	TRBV2	TGTGCCAGCAGGACCGACAGGGGGAGTCAATACACCGGGGAGCTGTTTTTT	CASRTDRGSQYTGELFF
17	TRBJ2-1	TRBD2	NA	TRBV7-2	TGTGCCAGCAGCTTAATGGCACTAGCGGGAGGGGTCAATGAGCAGTTCTTC	CASSLMALAGGVNEQFF
14	TRBJ2-1	TRBD1	many	TRBV6-1	TGTGCCAGCAGCCCCCGACAGGGACGGAATGAGCAGTTCTTC	CASSPRQGRNEQFF